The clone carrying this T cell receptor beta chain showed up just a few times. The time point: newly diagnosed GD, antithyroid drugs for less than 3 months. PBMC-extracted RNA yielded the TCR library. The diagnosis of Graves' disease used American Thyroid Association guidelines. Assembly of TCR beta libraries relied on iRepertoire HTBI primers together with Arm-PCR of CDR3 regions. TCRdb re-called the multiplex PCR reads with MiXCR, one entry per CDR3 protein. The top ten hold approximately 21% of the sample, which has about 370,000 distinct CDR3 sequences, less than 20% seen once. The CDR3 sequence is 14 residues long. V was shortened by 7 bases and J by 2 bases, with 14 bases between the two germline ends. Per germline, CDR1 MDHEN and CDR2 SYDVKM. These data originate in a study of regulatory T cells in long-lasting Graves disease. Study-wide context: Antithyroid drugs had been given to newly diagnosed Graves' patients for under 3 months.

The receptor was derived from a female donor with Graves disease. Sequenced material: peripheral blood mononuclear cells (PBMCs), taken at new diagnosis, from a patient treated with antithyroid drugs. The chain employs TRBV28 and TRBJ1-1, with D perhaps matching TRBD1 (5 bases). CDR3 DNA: TGTGCCAGCATTCAATGGACAATTAACACTGAAGCTTTCTTT. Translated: CASIQWTINTEAFF.